The source of this TCR beta chain is a study of technical replicates of blood from several donors. The protocol was immunoSEQ multiplex PCR, while the TCRdb copy is restricted to in-frame clones and leaves out a portion. The sample records roughly 71,000 clones, approximately 94% being singletons. Germline CDR1 is SGHAT and CDR2 is FQNNGV. Trimming removed 2 bases from V and 5 bases from J; junction bases left unmatched: 9. CDR3 size: 15 residues. This TCR was sampled from a human donor in good health. The sequencing input was T cells isolated from PBMCs. This chain links TRBV11-2 with TRBJ2-7; 7 bases are a match to TRBD1. The CDR3 spells CASSLRGTGADEQYF. In nucleotides, the CDR3 is TGTGCCAGCAGCTTAAGAGGAACAGGGGCTGACGAGCAGTACTTC.